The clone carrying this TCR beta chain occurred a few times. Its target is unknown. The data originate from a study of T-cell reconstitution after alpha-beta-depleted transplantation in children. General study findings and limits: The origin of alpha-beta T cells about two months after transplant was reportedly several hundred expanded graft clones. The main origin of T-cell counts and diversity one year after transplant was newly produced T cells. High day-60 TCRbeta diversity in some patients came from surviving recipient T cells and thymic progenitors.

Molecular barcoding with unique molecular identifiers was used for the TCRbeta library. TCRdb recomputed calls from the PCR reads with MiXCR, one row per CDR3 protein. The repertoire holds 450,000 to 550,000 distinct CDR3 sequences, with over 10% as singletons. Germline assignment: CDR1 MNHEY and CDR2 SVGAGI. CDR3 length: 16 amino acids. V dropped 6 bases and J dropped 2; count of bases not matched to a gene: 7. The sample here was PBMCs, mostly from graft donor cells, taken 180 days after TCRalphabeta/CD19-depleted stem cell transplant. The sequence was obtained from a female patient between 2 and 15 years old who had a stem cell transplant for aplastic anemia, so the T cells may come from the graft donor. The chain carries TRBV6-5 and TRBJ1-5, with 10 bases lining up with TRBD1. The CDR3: CASRKDRGNGNQPQHF. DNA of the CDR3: TGTGCCAGCAGGAAGGACAGGGGGAATGGCAATCAGCCCCAGCATTTT.